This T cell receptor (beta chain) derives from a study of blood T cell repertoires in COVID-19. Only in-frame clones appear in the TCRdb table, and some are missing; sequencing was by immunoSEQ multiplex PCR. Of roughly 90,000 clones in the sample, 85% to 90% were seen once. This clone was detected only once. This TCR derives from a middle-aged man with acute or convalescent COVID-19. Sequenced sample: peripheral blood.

CDR3 sequence reads: CASSYRGRWETQYF. The CDR3 DNA follows: TGTGCCAGCAGTTACAGGGGGCGATGGGAGACCCAGTACTTC. The chain recombines TRBV6-5 with TRBJ2-5, with 7 nucleotides matching TRBD1. The CDR3 is 14 amino acids. J gave up 5 bases and V 2 bases, and 5 bases lay outside the gene matches. CDR1 and CDR2 from the germline V gene are MNHEY and SVGAGI.